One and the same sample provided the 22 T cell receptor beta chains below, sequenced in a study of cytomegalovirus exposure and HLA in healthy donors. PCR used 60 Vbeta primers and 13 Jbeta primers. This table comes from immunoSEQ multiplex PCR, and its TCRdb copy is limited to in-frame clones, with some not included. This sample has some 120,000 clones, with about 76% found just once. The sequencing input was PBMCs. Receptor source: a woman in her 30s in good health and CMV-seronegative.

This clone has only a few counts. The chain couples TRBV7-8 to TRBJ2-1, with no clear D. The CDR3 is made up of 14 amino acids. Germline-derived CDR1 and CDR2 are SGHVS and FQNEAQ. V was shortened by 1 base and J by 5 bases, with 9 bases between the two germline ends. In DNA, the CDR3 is TGTGCCAGCAGCTTAGACGAGCTAGACAATGAGCAGTTCTTC. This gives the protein CASSLDELDNEQFF.

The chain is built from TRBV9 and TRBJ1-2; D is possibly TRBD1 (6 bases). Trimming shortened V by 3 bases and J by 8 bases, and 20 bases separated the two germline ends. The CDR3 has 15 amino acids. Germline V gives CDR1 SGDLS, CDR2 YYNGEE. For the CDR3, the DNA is TGTGCCAGCAGCGCTAGTGGGGGGGCCCCCGGCGGCTACACCTTC. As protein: CASSASGGAPGGYTF.

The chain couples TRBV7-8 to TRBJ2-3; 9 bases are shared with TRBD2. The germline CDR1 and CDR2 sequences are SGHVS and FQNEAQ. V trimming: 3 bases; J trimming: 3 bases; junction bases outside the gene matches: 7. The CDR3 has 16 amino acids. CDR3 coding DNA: TGTGCCAGCAGCTTTTTGACTAGCGGAGTTACAGATACGCAGTATTTT. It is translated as CASSFLTSGVTDTQYF.

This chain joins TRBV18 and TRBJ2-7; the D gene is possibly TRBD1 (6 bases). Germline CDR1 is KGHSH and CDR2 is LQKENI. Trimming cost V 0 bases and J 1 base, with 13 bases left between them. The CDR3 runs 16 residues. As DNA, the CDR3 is TGTGCCAGCTCACCACCGCGCAGGGGCCGGTCCTACGAGCAGTACTTC. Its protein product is CASSPPRRGRSYEQYF.

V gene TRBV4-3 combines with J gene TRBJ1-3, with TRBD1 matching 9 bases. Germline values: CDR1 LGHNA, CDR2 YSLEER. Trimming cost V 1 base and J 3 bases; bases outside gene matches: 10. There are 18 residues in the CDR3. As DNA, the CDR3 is TGCGCCAGCAGCCAAGTCCATTCACAGGGGGCTGGTGGAAACACCATATATTTT. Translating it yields CASSQVHSQGAGGNTIYF.

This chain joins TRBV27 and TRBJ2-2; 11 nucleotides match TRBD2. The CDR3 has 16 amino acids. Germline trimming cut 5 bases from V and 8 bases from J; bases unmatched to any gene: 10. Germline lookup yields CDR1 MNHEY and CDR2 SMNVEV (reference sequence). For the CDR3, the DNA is TGTGCCAGCAGTCCCATAGCGGGAGGGACGACGGGGGAGCTGTTTTTT. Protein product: CASSPIAGGTTGELFF.

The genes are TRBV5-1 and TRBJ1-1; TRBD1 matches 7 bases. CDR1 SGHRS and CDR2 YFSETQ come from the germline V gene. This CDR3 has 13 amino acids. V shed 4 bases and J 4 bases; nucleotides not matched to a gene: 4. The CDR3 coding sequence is TGCGCCAGCAGCACAGACAGGGCCACTGAAGCTTTCTTT. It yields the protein CASSTDRATEAFF. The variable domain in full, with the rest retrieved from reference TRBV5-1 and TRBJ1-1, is KAGVTQTPRYLIKTRGQQVTLSCSPISGHRSVSWYQQTPGQGLQFLFEYFSETQRNKGNFPGRFSGRQFSNSRSEMNVSTLELGDSALYLCASSTDRATEAFFGQGTRLTVV.

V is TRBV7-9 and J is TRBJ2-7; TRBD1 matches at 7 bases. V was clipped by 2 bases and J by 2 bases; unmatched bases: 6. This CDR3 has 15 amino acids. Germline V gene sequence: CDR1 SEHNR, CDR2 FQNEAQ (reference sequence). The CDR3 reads CASSLIGQVTYEQYF. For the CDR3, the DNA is TGTGCCAGCAGCTTAATTGGACAGGTAACCTACGAGCAGTACTTC.

The CDR3 reads CASSMRTGDQPQHF. The DNA for the CDR3 is TGTGCCAGCTCAATGCGGACAGGGGACCAGCCCCAGCATTTT. This rearrangement joins TRBV18 to TRBJ1-5, with 9 bases that match TRBD1. The CDR3 runs 14 residues. Germline CDR1 reads KGHSH; CDR2 reads LQKENI. V shed 5 bases and J 7 bases; nucleotides not matched to a gene: 6.

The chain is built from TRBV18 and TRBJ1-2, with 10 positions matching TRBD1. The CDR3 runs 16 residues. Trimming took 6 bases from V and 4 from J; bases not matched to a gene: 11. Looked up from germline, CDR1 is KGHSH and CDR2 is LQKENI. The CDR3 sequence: CASSPTTGTGVYGYTF. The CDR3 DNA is TGTGCCAGCTCTCCTACCACCGGGACAGGGGTCTATGGCTACACCTTC.

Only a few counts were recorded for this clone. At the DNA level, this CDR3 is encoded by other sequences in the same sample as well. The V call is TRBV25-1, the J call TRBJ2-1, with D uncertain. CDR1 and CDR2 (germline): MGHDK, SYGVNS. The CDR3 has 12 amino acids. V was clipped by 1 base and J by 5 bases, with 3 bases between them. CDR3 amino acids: CASSESNNEQFF. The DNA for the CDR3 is TGTGCCAGCAGTGAATCCAACAATGAGCAGTTCTTC.

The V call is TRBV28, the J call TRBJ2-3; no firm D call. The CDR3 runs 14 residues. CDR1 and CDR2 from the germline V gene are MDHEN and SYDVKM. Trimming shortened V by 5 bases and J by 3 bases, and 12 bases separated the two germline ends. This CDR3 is CASSVSQWTDTQYF. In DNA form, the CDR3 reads TGTGCCAGCAGTGTCTCACAGTGGACAGATACGCAGTATTTT.

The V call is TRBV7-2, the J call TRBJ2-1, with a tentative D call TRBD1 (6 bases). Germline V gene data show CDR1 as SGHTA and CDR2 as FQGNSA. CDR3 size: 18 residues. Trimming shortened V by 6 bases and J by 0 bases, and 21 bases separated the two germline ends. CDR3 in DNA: TGTGCCAGCAGTGGACATCCCCTGGGGACACTCTCCTACAATGAGCAGTTCTTC. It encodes CASSGHPLGTLSYNEQFF.

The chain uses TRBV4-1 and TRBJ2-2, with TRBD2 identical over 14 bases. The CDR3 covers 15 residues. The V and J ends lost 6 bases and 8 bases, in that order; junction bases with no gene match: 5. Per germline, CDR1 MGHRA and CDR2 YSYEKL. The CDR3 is CASRQTSGGGGELFF. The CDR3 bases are TGCGCCAGCAGACAGACTAGCGGGGGGGGTGGGGAGCTGTTTTTT.

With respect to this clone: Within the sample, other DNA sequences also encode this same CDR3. In DNA, the CDR3 is TGTGCCAGCAGTTGGTTTGGTGCAGGGGATAGTAATCAGCCCCAGCATTTT. The encoded protein is CASSWFGAGDSNQPQHF. The J gene is TRBJ1-5, the V gene TRBV28, with D possibly being TRBD1 (6 bases). The germline V gene has CDR1 MDHEN and CDR2 SYDVKM. Trimming left V 4 bases short and J 4 bases short, with 20 bases between. The CDR3 consists of 17 residues.

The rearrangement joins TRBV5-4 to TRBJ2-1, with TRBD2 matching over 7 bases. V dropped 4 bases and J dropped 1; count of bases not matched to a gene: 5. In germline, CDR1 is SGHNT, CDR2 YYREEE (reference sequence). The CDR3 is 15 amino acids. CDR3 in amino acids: CASSPGRESYNEQFF. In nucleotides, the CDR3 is TGTGCCAGCAGCCCGGGGCGGGAGTCCTACAATGAGCAGTTCTTC.

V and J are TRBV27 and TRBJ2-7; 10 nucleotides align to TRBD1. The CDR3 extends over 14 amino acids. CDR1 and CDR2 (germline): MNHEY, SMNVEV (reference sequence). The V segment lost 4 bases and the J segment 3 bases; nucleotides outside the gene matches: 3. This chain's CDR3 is CASSSRTGGYEQYF. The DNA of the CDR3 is TGTGCCAGCAGTTCGCGGACAGGGGGCTACGAGCAGTACTTC.

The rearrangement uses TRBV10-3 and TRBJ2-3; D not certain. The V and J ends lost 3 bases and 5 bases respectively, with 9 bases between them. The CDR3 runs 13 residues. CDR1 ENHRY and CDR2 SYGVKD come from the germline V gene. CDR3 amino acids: CAISEREQDTQYF. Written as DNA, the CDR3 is TGTGCCATCAGTGAACGCGAGCAAGATACGCAGTATTTT.

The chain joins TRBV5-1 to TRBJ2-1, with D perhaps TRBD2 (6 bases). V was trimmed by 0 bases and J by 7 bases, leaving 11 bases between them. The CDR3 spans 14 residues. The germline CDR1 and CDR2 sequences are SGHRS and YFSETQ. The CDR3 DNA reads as TGCGCCAGCAGCTTGGTATCGCGGGAAAATGAGCAGTTCTTC. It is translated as CASSLVSRENEQFF. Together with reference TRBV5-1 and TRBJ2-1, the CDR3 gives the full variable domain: KAGVTQTPRYLIKTRGQQVTLSCSPISGHRSVSWYQQTPGQGLQFLFEYFSETQRNKGNFPGRFSGRQFSNSRSEMNVSTLELGDSALYLCASSLVSRENEQFFGPGTRLTVL.

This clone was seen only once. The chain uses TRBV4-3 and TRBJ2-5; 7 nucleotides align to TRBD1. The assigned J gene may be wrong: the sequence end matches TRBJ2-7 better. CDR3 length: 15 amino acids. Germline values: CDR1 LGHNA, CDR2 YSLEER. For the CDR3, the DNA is TGCGCCAGCAGCCAAGGTGGGACAGCCTCCTACGAGCAGTACTTC. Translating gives CASSQGGTASYEQYF.

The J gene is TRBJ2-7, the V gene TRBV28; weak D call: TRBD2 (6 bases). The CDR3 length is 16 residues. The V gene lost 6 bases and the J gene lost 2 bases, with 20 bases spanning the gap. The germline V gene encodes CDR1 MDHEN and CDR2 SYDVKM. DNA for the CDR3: TGTGCCAGCAGCAAGTCAGGAAGCGGGTTAGCCTACGAGCAGTACTTC. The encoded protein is CASSKSGSGLAYEQYF.

This chain's CDR3 is CASSLGAGRNNEQFF. As DNA, the CDR3 is TGTGCCAGCAGCTTGGGGGCGGGACGTAACAATGAGCAGTTCTTC. V and J are TRBV5-7 and TRBJ2-1; possible D gene TRBD2, 6 bases. TRBV5-7 is sorted into the ORF group, with uncertain function. V lost 0 bases and J lost 5, with 12 bases in between. The CDR3 contains 15 residues.